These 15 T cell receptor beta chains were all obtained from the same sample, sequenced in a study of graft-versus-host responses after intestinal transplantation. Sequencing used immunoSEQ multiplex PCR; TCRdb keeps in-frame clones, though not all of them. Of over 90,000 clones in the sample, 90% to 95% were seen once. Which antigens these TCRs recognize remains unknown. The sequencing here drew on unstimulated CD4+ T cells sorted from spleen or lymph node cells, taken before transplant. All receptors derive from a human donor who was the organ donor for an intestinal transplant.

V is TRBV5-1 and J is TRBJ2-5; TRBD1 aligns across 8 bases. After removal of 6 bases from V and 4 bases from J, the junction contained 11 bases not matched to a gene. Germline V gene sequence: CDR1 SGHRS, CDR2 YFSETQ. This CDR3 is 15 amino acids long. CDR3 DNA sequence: TGCGCCAGCAACCCAGGGGGACAGGTCGGAGAGACCCAGTACTTC. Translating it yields CASNPGGQVGETQYF.

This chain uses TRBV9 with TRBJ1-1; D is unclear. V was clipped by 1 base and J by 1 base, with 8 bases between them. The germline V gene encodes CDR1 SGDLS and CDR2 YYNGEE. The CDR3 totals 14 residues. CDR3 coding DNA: TGTGCCAGCAGCGTACAGGATGAGAACACTGAAGCTTTCTTT. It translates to CASSVQDENTEAFF.

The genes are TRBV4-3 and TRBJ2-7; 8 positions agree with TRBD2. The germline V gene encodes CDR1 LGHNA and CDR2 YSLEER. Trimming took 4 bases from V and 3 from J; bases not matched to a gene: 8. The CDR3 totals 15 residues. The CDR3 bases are TGCGCCAGCAGCCCGCAGCGGGGGCAAATCTACGAGCAGTACTTC. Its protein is CASSPQRGQIYEQYF.

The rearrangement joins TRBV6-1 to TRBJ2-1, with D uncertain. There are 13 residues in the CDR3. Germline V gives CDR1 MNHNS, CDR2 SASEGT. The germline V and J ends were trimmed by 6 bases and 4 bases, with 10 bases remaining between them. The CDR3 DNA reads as TGTGCCAGCAGGATAGTCTTTTACAATGAGCAGTTCTTC. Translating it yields CASRIVFYNEQFF.

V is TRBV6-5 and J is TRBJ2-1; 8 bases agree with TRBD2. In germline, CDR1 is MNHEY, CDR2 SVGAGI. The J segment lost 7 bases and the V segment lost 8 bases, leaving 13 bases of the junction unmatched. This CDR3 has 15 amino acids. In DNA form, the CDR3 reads TGTGCCAGCGGCCCGGGAGGGAATAGAGTGAATGAGCAGTTCTTC. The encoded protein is CASGPGGNRVNEQFF.

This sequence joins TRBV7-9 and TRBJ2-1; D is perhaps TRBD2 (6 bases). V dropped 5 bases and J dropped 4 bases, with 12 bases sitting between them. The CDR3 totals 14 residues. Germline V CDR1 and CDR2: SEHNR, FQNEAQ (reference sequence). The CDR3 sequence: CASSPPGVYNEQFF. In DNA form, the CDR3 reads TGTGCCAGCAGCCCGCCGGGGGTTTACAATGAGCAGTTCTTC.

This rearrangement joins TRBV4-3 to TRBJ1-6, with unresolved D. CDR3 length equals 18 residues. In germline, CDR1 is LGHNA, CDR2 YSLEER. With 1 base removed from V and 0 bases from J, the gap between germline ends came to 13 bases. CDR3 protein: CASSQGVGGNSYNSPLHF. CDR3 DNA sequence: TGCGCCAGCAGCCAAGGTGTTGGCGGGAACTCCTATAATTCACCCCTCCACTTT.

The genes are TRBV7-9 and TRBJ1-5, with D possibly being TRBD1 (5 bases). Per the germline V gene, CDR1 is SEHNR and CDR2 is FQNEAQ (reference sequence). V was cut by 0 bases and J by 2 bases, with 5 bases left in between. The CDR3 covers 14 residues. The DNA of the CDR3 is TGTGCCAGCAGCTTAGCAGGGGGCAATCAGCCCCAGCATTTT. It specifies CASSLAGGNQPQHF.

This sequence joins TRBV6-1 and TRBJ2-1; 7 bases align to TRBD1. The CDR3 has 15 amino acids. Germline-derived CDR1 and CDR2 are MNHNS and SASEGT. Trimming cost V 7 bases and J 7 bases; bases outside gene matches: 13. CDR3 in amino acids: CASTNLGQRSNEQFF. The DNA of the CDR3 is TGTGCCAGCACAAACTTGGGACAGCGGTCAAATGAGCAGTTCTTC.

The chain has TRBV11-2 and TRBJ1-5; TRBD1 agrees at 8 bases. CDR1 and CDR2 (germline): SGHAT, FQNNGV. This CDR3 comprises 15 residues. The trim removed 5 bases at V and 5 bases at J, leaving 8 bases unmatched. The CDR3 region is CASSISDRDDQPQHF. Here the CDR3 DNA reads TGTGCCAGCAGCATTTCGGACAGGGATGATCAGCCCCAGCATTTT.

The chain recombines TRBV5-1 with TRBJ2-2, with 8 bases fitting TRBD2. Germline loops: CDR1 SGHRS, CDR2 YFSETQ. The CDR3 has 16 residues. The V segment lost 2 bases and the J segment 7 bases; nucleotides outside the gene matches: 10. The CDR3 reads CASSLLAGLPGGELFF. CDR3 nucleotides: TGCGCCAGCAGCTTATTAGCGGGACTCCCAGGCGGGGAGCTGTTTTTT.

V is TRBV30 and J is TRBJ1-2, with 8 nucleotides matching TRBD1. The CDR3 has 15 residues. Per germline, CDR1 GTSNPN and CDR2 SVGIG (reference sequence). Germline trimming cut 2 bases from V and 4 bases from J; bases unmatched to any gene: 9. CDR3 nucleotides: TGTGCCTGGAGTACGAGGACAGGGATGAGCTATGGCTACACCTTC. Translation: CAWSTRTGMSYGYTF.

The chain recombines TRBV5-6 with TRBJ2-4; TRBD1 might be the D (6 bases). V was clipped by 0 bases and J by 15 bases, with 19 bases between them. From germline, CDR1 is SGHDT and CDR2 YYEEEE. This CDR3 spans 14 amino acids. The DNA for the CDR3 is TGTGCCAGCAGCTTGGGGAGGACAGCCTTCCCGGGGTACTTC. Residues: CASSLGRTAFPGYF.

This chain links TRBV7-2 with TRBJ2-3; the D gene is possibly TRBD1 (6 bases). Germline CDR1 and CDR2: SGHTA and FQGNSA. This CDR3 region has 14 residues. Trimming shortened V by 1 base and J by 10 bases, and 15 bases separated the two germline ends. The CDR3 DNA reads TGTGCCAGCAGCTTAGGATTTGGACAGTTGGCGCAGTATTTT. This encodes CASSLGFGQLAQYF.

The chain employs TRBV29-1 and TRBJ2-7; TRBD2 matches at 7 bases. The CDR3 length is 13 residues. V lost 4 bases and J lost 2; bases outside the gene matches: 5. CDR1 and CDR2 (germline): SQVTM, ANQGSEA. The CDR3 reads CSVGEGQTYEQYF. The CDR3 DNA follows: TGCAGCGTTGGGGAGGGGCAGACCTACGAGCAGTACTTC.